This TCR beta chain originates from a study of T cells after yellow fever vaccination. Of note for this clonotype: The antigen is undetermined.

5'RACE template switching generated TCR cDNA, adding a universal primer site and UMIs. TCRdb re-called the 5' RACE reads with MiXCR, one entry per CDR3 protein. The repertoire includes a few hundred thousand distinct CDR3 sequences, around 7% of them detected once, and roughly 19% sits in the top ten. The CDR3 sequence is 14 residues long. J gave up 7 bases and V 11 bases, and 8 bases lay outside the gene matches. Germline-derived CDR1 and CDR2 are LGHNA and YNFKEQ. Overall study findings and caveats: There was a possibility that FACS-sorted repertoires contained abundant clonotypes contaminating from the bulk population. The booster response re-showed most primary clones: approximately 95% CD4, almost 90% CD8. It was the secondary response that reached its peak faster, day 5 versus 15, but it was weaker.

The source of this sequence is a man aged 18 to 30 who received the YFV17D yellow fever vaccine. The chain is built from TRBV4-2 and TRBJ2-2; 12 bases match TRBD1. The input for sequencing was PBMCs, taken roughly 47 days after the first yellow fever vaccination. In DNA, the CDR3 is TGTGCCGCCCAAGGGACAGGGGGCCACGGGGAGCTGTTTTTT. Its protein product is CAAQGTGGHGELFF.